The clone carrying this T cell receptor (beta chain) was detected many times. Its specificity is not known. Each CDR3 protein gets one entry after TCRdb re-called the 5' RACE reads with MiXCR. The data contain 250,000 to 350,000 distinct CDR3 sequences, around 20% of them seen just once; the ten biggest clones take up roughly 7.4%. The CDR3 runs 13 residues. Trimming shortened V by 7 bases and J by 1 base, and 10 bases separated the two germline ends. Germline CDR1 reads PRHDT; CDR2 reads FYEKMQ (reference sequence). The sample originates from a study of CD8 T cells in ankylosing spondylitis. Findings and caveats of the study: For ankylosing spondylitis blood, a TCR beta motif of about eight highly homologous variants appeared characteristic. Several of the motif variants were reported before in synovial fluid and blood from reactive arthritis.

What was sequenced was blood, either unsorted or a sorted T cell fraction (not recorded which). The TCR was taken from a male donor with ankylosing spondylitis or in good health (not recorded which). The V call is TRBV13, the J call TRBJ1-1, with D perhaps TRBD1 (5 bases). CDR3: CASKFQGNTEAFF. CDR3 DNA sequence: TGTGCCAGCAAATTCCAGGGGAACACTGAAGCTTTCTTT.